The entry that follows covers one TCR beta chain sequence. The germline CDR1 and CDR2 sequences are SGHNT and YYREEE (reference sequence). V gave up 3 bases and J gave up 4 bases; unmatched junction bases: 6. The length of the CDR3 is 18 residues. In the source study's methods: Estimated nucleated cell counts came from reference gene primer amplification. The method was immunoSEQ multiplex PCR; TCRdb's version includes in-frame clones alone and lacks a portion of them. V and J calls plus clone size are reproduced from that table; the DNA served to infer D and trimming. The sample has some 330,000 clones, more than 75% seen once. The data originate from a study of blood T cell repertoires in COVID-19. Study context: All recovered Cohort 3 donors got two negative PCRs, got clearance, or saw symptom resolution.

Those who participated ranged in age from 18 to 89 years and resided in approximately 23 US areas. The chain carries TRBV5-4 and TRBJ2-2; 16 bases match TRBD2. The source material was PBMCs or T cells enriched from blood (not recorded which). The source of this sequence is a man aged 40-50 years in a cohort exposed to, infected with or recovered from COVID-19 (not recorded which). This CDR3 is CASSSGTSGRGVTGELFF. In nucleotides, the CDR3 is TGTGCCAGCAGCTCCGGGACTAGCGGGAGGGGTGTCACCGGGGAGCTGTTTTTT.